Below, 11 T cell receptor beta chains from the same sample are listed, as sequenced in a study of blood T cell repertoires in COVID-19 (TCRdb year 2020). The library was obtained by the immunoSEQ multiplex PCR assay. What TCRdb holds here is the immuneACCESS table cut down to in-frame rearrangements. Part of the clones is not present; checked against another copy, under half of the missing clones reflect an unresolved V gene, and the others are unexplained. The sample table contains over 65,000 clones; only one count was recorded for 70% to 90% of them. The ten largest account for approximately 12% of the sample. Sample: peripheral blood. The receptors were gathered from a human donor in a cohort sampled during active COVID-19.

This sequence joins TRBV4-1 and TRBJ1-1, with D tentatively TRBD1 (5 bases). The CDR3 totals 16 residues. Germline V lookup: CDR1 MGHRA, CDR2 YSYEKL. V was shortened by 4 bases and J by 5 bases, with 20 bases between the two germline ends. The CDR3 protein is CASSPFGKGRGTEAFF. Written as DNA, the CDR3 is TGCGCCAGCAGCCCCTTCGGGAAGGGGCGGGGGACTGAAGCTTTCTTT.

As concerns this clone: Mismatch with germline at one junction end may stem from a read error. Other nucleotide sequences from this sample produce the same CDR3. V and J are TRBV9 and TRBJ1-6; D call uncertain. The germline gives CDR1 SGDLS, CDR2 YYNGEE. The CDR3 totals 14 residues. CDR3 in DNA: TGCGCCAGCAGCGTGAGTCCCACGAGCTCACCCCTCCACTTT. Its translation: CASSVSPTSSPLHF.

In its sample, this clone was seen a few times. The chain joins TRBV4-1 to TRBJ1-5; 7 bases are shared with TRBD1. This CDR3 spans 16 amino acids. J was trimmed by 4 bases and V by 4 bases; bases with no gene match: 10. Germline CDR1 MGHRA, CDR2 YSYEKL. The CDR3: CASSRVVTTGNQPQHF. The CDR3 DNA reads as TGCGCCAGCAGCCGGGTGGTAACGACAGGGAATCAGCCCCAGCATTTT.

The gene calls are TRBV3-1 (or the pseudogene TRBV3-2) and TRBJ2-7; D possibly corresponds to TRBD2 (6 bases). V was cut by 0 bases and J by 2 bases, with 8 bases left in between. Germline assignment: CDR1 LGHDT and CDR2 YNNKEL (reference sequence). CDR3 length: 14 residues. The CDR3: CASSQEEGTYEQYF. In nucleotides, the CDR3 is TGTGCCAGCAGCCAAGAGGAGGGGACCTACGAGCAGTACTTC.

This clone turned up a few times. The chain combines TRBV30 with TRBJ1-5; D is undetermined. The CDR3 is 15 amino acids. Germline V gene sequence: CDR1 GTSNPN, CDR2 SVGIG (reference sequence). The ends were cut back, 4 bases at V and 2 bases at J, with 15 bases in the middle. CDR3 region: CAWKEDTRGNQPQHF. The CDR3 nucleotides read TGTGCCTGGAAGGAGGATACGCGGGGCAATCAGCCCCAGCATTTT.

This chain links TRBV19 with TRBJ1-6, with D unresolved. This CDR3 is 12 amino acids long. Trimming left V 5 bases short and J 6 bases short, with 5 bases between. Germline V gene data show CDR1 as LNHDA and CDR2 as SQIVND (reference sequence). This chain's CDR3 is CASSYTNSPLHF. For the CDR3, the DNA is TGTGCCAGTAGTTACACTAATTCACCCCTCCACTTT.

This clone was recorded a few times. The chain carries TRBV27 and TRBJ2-1; 8 bases agree with TRBD1. The CDR3 consists of 12 residues. From germline, CDR1 is MNHEY and CDR2 SMNVEV (reference sequence). V was pared by 3 bases and J by 9 bases, with 1 base of the junction left unmatched. The CDR3 region is CASSFRGLEQFF. The CDR3 DNA is TGTGCCAGCAGTTTCAGGGGGCTTGAGCAGTTCTTC.

This chain connects TRBV19 to TRBJ2-3; TRBD2 might be the D (5 bases). Trimming shortened V by 3 bases and J by 2 bases, and 9 bases separated the two germline ends. Germline values: CDR1 LNHDA, CDR2 SQIVND (reference sequence). The CDR3 covers 14 residues. The CDR3 DNA sequence: TGTGCCAGTAGTATGACGGGAATCACAGATACGCAGTATTTT. This translates into CASSMTGITDTQYF.

This chain connects TRBV5-1 to TRBJ2-5; perhaps TRBD1 as D (5 bases). The CDR3 is 14 amino acids. The germline gives CDR1 SGHRS, CDR2 YFSETQ. Trimming pared 0 bases from V and 5 bases from J, leaving 11 bases between. Written as DNA, the CDR3 is TGCGCCAGCAGCTTGGGTGCAGGGCACGAGACCCAGTACTTC. Its translation is CASSLGAGHETQYF.

This chain links TRBV7-9 with TRBJ2-3; D is uncertain. Germline-derived CDR1 and CDR2 are SEHNR and FQNEAQ (reference sequence). V was trimmed by 1 base and J by 2 bases, leaving 10 bases between them. This CDR3 contains 15 residues. CDR3 loop: CASSLVSTVTDTQYF. For the CDR3, the DNA is TGTGCCAGCAGCTTAGTGAGTACAGTCACAGATACGCAGTATTTT.

To note about this clone: Different DNA sequences within this sample yield the same CDR3. This chain links TRBV28 with TRBJ2-5, with D tentatively TRBD2 (6 bases). Trimming left V 2 bases short and J 5 bases short, with 12 bases between. Germline values: CDR1 MDHEN, CDR2 SYDVKM. The CDR3 extends over 14 amino acids. CDR3 coding DNA: TGTGCCAGCAGTTTAGTATCAGGAGGGGAGACCCAGTACTTC. It yields the protein CASSLVSGGETQYF.